The 15 T cell receptor beta chains reported below all come from one sample, sequenced in a study of cytomegalovirus exposure and HLA in healthy donors. 60 Vbeta and 13 Jbeta primers were used in PCR. Only in-frame clones appear in the TCRdb table, and some are missing; sequencing was by immunoSEQ multiplex PCR. The sample shows some 100,000 clones, approximately 80% of them seen only once. Material: PBMCs. These TCRs come from a male donor in good health and CMV-seropositive.

This clone was counted between two and nine times. The genes are TRBV30 and TRBJ1-2, with 7 bases that match TRBD1. The CDR3 has 14 amino acids. Trimming took 3 bases from V and 4 from J; bases not matched to a gene: 8. Germline V gene data show CDR1 as GTSNPN and CDR2 as SVGIG (reference sequence). CDR3 DNA sequence: TGTGCCTGGAGCAGGGACAGCTTGTTCTATGGCTACACCTTC. Protein: CAWSRDSLFYGYTF.

The J gene is TRBJ1-2, the V gene TRBV30, with D possibly matching TRBD1 (5 bases). This CDR3 region has 12 residues. The germline V gene encodes CDR1 GTSNPN and CDR2 SVGIG (reference sequence). V gave up 2 bases and J gave up 5 bases, with 9 bases separating them. The CDR3 DNA follows: TGTGCCTGGAGTCGGGGGGTATATGGCTACACCTTC. This sequence encodes CAWSRGVYGYTF.

V and J are TRBV15 and TRBJ2-7; TRBD1 agrees at 9 bases. The CDR3 sequence is 15 residues long. Per the germline V gene, CDR1 is LNHNV and CDR2 is YYDKDF (reference sequence). V gave up 1 base and J gave up 3 bases; unmatched junction bases: 4. CDR3 coding DNA: TGTGCCACCAGCAGAGTTGTGGGACAGGGCTACGAGCAGTACTTC. Amino acid sequence: CATSRVVGQGYEQYF.

There are a few counts of this clone. V is TRBV19 and J is TRBJ1-5; 8 positions agree with TRBD1. J gave up 3 bases and V 6 bases, and 13 bases lay outside the gene matches. Germline CDR1 reads LNHDA; CDR2 reads SQIVND (reference sequence). The CDR3 is 17 amino acids. The CDR3 nucleotides read TGTGCCAGTAGCTCGTCGTTGGGGACAGGCGACAATCAGCCCCAGCATTTT. As protein: CASSSSLGTGDNQPQHF.

The chain links TRBV6-1 to TRBJ1-5, with a possible D match to TRBD1 (6 bases). The CDR3 consists of 15 residues. Germline V gene sequence: CDR1 MNHNS, CDR2 SASEGT. V shed 0 bases and J shed 5 bases, with 11 bases lying between them. The CDR3 is CASSEARGSYQPQHF. CDR3 DNA sequence: TGTGCCAGCAGTGAAGCTAGGGGGTCGTATCAGCCCCAGCATTTT.

This clone has more than one count but fewer than ten. This sequence joins TRBV4-2 and TRBJ1-4, with D unresolved. V lost 0 bases to trimming and J lost 3 bases, with 8 bases between them. This CDR3 spans 15 amino acids. Germline V gene lookup returns CDR1 LGHNA and CDR2 YNFKEQ. The DNA of the CDR3 is TGTGCCAGCAGCCAAGAGGAGCTCTCTAATGAAAAACTGTTTTTT. Translating it yields CASSQEELSNEKLFF.

The chain joins TRBV7-6 to TRBJ1-1, with 7 bases fitting TRBD1. CDR3 length: 16 residues. Unmatched junction bases numbered 12, after V lost 5 bases and J lost 3 bases. CDR1 SGHVS and CDR2 FNYEAQ come from the germline V gene. Here the CDR3 DNA reads TGTGCCAGCAGCCCGAGCGCGTCAGGGGGATACACTGAAGCTTTCTTT. Translated, it gives CASSPSASGGYTEAFF.

The rearrangement uses TRBV5-6 and TRBJ1-2; 7 positions match TRBD1. This CDR3 has 15 residues. CDR1 SGHDT and CDR2 YYEEEE come from the germline V gene. The V segment lost 0 bases and the J segment 1 base; nucleotides outside the gene matches: 3. CDR3 protein: CASSLGTGRNYGYTF. CDR3 bases: TGTGCCAGCAGCTTGGGGACAGGCCGTAACTATGGCTACACCTTC.

The chain employs TRBV14 and TRBJ1-1; no clear D gene. V lost 8 bases and J 10 bases, leaving 20 bases between the germline ends. Germline assignment: CDR1 SGHDN and CDR2 FVKESK. CDR3 length: 13 amino acids. The CDR3 is CASVEDGKVGAFF. CDR3 bases: TGTGCCAGCGTGGAGGACGGGAAAGTTGGAGCTTTCTTT.

The chain carries TRBV19 and TRBJ1-2, with D possibly matching TRBD1 (6 bases). Germline V lookup: CDR1 LNHDA, CDR2 SQIVND (reference sequence). The germline V and J ends were trimmed by 7 bases and 4 bases, with 19 bases remaining between them. The CDR3 is 15 residues long. The CDR3 reads CASKTGHLAFYGYTF. The DNA of the CDR3 is TGTGCCAGTAAAACAGGGCACTTGGCTTTCTATGGCTACACCTTC.

The J gene is TRBJ2-2, the V gene TRBV12-5; tentatively, D is TRBD2 (6 bases). Trimming took off 8 bases at V and 5 bases at J, with 12 bases between the two ends. Germline assignment: CDR1 LGHNT and CDR2 FRNRAP. This CDR3 region has 13 residues. CDR3 nucleotides: TGTGCTAGTCGGAATAGCGGTACCGGGGAGCTGTTTTTT. Encoded protein: CASRNSGTGELFF.

CDR3 residues: CAWRVPGGTGNTIYF. CDR3 DNA: TGTGCCTGGAGGGTACCGGGGGGAACTGGAAACACCATATATTTT. V is TRBV30 and J is TRBJ1-3, with TRBD1 as a possible D gene (5 bases). Germline-derived CDR1 and CDR2 are GTSNPN and SVGIG (reference sequence). V shed 3 bases and J shed 2 bases, with 14 bases lying between them. The CDR3 consists of 15 residues.

This clone occurred once. This chain joins TRBV6-5 and TRBJ2-5, with 8 bases matching TRBD2. Germline V gene sequence: CDR1 MNHEY, CDR2 SVGAGI. This CDR3 region has 14 residues. V lost 6 bases and J lost 5; bases outside the gene matches: 8. The CDR3 is CASSPGGVRETQYF. The CDR3 coding sequence is TGTGCCAGCAGCCCCGGGGGGGTAAGGGAGACCCAGTACTTC.

The chain links TRBV4-1 to TRBJ1-5; TRBD1 aligns across 10 bases. Germline-derived CDR1 and CDR2 are MGHRA and YSYEKL. There are 19 residues in the CDR3. V trimming: 4 bases; J trimming: 2 bases; junction bases outside the gene matches: 14. As DNA, the CDR3 is TGCGCCAGCAGCCCCTCCGGGACAGGGGTTATAGAAGGCAATCAGCCCCAGCATTTT. Protein product: CASSPSGTGVIEGNQPQHF.

This clone was picked up one time. The chain joins TRBV9 to TRBJ2-7; D uncertain. CDR3 length: 15 amino acids. Deletions cut 4 bases from V and 7 bases from J, with 21 bases between. The germline CDR1 and CDR2 sequences are SGDLS and YYNGEE. CDR3 residues: CASSTLENPTGEQYF. The CDR3 DNA reads TGTGCCAGCAGCACCCTAGAAAACCCAACTGGGGAGCAGTACTTC.